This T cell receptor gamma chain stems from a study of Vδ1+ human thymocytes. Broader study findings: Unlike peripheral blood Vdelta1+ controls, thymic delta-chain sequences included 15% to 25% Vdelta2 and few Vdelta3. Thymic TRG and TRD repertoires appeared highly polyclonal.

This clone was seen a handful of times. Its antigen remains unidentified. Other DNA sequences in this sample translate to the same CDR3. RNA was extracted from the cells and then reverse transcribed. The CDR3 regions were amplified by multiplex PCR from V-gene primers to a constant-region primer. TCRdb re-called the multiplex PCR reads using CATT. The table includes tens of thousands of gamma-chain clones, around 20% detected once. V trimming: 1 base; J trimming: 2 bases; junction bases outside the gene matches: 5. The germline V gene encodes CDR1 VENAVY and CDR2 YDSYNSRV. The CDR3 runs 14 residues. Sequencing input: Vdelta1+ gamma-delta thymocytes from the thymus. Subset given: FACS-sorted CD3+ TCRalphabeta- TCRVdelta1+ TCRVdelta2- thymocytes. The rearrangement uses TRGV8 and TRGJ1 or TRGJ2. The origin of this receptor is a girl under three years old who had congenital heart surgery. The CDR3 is CATWDRRDYYKKLF. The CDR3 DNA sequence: TGTGCCACCTGGGATAGAAGGGATTATTATAAGAAACTCTTT.